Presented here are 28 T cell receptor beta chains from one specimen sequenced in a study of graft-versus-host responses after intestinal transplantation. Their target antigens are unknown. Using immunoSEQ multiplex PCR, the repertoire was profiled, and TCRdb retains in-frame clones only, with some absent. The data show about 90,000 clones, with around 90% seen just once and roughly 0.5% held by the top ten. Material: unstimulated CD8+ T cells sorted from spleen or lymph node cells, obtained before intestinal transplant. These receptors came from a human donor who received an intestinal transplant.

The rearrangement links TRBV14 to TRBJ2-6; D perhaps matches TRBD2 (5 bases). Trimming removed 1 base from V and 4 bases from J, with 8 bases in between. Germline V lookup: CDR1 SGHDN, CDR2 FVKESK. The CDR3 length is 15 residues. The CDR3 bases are TGTGCCAGCAGCCAAGCGGGGATCGGGGCCAACGTCCTGACTTTC. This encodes CASSQAGIGANVLTF.

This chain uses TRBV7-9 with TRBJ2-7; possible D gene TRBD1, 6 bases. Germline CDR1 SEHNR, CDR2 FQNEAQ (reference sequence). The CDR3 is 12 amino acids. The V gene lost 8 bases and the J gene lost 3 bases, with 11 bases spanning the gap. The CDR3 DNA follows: TGTGCCAGCTCAGGGGAGAACTACGAGCAGTACTTC. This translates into CASSGENYEQYF.

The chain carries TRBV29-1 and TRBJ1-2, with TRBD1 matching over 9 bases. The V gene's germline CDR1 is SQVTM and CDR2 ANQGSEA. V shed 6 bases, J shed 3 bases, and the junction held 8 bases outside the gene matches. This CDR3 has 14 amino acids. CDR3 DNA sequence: TGCAGCGTGGCTTGGGACAGGGAAGACTATGGCTACACCTTC. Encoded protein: CSVAWDREDYGYTF.

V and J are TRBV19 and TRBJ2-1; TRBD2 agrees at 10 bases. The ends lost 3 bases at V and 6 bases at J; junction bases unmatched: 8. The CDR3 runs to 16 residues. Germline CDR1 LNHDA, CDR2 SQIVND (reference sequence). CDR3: CASSMLTASGGNEQFF. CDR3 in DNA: TGTGCCAGTAGTATGTTAACGGCTAGCGGGGGCAATGAGCAGTTCTTC.

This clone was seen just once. The CDR3 DNA is TGTGCCAGCAGCCCCGGGACAGGGGGAGGTTACGAGCAGTACTTC. As protein: CASSPGTGGGYEQYF. The chain recombines TRBV5-4 with TRBJ2-7, with TRBD1 matching over 11 bases. After removal of 4 bases from V and 4 bases from J, the junction contained 7 bases not matched to a gene. The CDR3 is 15 residues long. Germline values: CDR1 SGHNT, CDR2 YYREEE (reference sequence).

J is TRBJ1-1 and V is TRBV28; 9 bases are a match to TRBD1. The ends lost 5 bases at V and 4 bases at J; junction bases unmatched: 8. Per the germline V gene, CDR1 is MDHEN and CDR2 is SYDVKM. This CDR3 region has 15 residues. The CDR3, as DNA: TGTGCCAGCAGTGATCGGGACAGGGCCCTCACTGAAGCTTTCTTT. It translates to CASSDRDRALTEAFF.

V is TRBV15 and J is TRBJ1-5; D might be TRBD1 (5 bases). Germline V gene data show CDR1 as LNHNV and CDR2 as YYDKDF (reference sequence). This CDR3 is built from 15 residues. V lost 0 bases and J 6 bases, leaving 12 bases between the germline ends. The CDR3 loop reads CATSRDPGGGQPQHF. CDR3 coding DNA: TGTGCCACCAGCAGAGATCCGGGGGGAGGTCAGCCCCAGCATTTT. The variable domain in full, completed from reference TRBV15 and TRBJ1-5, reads DAMVIQNPRYQVTQFGKPVTLSCSQTLNHNVMYWYQQKSSQAPKLLFHYYDKDFNNEADTPDNFQSRRPNTSFCFLDIRSPGLGDTAMYLCATSRDPGGGQPQHFGDGTRLSIL.

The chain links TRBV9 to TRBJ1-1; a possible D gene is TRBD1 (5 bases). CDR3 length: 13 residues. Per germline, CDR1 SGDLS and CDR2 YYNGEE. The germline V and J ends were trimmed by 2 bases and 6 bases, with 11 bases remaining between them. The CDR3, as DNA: TGTGCCAGCAGCGTGTCAGGGTCCCCTGAAGCTTTCTTT. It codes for CASSVSGSPEAFF.

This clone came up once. The CDR3 sequence is CASSIIAGGSYEQYF. The CDR3 coding sequence is TGTGCCAGTAGTATAATAGCAGGGGGAAGCTACGAGCAGTACTTC. V is TRBV19 and J is TRBJ2-7, with 7 bases matching TRBD1. Germline CDR1 and CDR2: LNHDA and SQIVND (reference sequence). This CDR3 comprises 15 residues. V lost 2 bases, J lost 3 bases, and 7 bases stayed unmatched.

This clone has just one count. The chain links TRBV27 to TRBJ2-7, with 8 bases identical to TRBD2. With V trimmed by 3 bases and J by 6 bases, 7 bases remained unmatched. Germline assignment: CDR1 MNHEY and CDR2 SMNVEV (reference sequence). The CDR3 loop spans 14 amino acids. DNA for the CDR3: TGTGCCAGCAGTTTTCGGGGGGGCCCTCGCGAGCAGTACTTC. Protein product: CASSFRGGPREQYF.

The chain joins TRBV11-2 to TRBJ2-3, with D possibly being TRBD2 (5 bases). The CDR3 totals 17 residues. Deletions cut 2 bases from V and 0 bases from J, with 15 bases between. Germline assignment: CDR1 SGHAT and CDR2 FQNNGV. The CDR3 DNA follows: TGTGCCAGCAGCTTAACGCGGGCTAAGGCTAGCACAGATACGCAGTATTTT. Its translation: CASSLTRAKASTDTQYF.

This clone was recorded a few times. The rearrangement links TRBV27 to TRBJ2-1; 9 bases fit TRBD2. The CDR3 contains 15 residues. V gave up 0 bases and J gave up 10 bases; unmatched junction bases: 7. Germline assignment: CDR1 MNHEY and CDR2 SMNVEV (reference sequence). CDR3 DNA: TGTGCCAGCAGTTTATCTCTAGCGGGGAGGGGGGAGCAGTTCTTC. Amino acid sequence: CASSLSLAGRGEQFF.

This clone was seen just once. CDR3 amino acids: CASSFERGYTDTQYF. CDR3 bases: TGTGCCAGCAGCTTCGAGCGGGGTTACACAGATACGCAGTATTTT. The chain combines TRBV7-2 with TRBJ2-3; TRBD2 agrees at 7 bases. Germline lookup yields CDR1 SGHTA and CDR2 FQGNSA. The CDR3 length is 15 residues. V dropped 3 bases and J dropped 2; count of bases not matched to a gene: 5.

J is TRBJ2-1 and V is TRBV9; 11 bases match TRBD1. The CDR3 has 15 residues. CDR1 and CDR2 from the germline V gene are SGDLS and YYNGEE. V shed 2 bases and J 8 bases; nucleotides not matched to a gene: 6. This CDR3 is CASSVPGQGDDEQFF. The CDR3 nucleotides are TGTGCCAGCAGCGTCCCGGGACAGGGGGACGATGAGCAGTTCTTC.

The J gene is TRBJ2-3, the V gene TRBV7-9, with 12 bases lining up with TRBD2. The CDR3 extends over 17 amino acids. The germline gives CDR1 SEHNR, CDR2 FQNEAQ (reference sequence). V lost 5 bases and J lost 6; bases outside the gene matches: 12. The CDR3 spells CASSLLPSSGGADTQYF. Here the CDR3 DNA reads TGTGCCAGCAGCCTTCTGCCCTCTAGCGGGGGGGCGGATACGCAGTATTTT. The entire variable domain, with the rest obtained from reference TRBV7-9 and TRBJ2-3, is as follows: DTGVSQNPRHKITKRGQNVTFRCDPISEHNRLYWYRQTLGQGPEFLTYFQNEAQLEKSRLLSDRFSAERPKGSFSTLEIQRTEQGDSAMYLCASSLLPSSGGADTQYFGPGTRLTVL.

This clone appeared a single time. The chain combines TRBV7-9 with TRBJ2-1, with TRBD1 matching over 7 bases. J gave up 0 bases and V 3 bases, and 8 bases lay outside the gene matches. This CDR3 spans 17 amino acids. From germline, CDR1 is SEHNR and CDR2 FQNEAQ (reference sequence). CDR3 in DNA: TGTGCCAGCAGCTTCTCGCCTCGGGACAGCTCCTACAATGAGCAGTTCTTC. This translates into CASSFSPRDSSYNEQFF.

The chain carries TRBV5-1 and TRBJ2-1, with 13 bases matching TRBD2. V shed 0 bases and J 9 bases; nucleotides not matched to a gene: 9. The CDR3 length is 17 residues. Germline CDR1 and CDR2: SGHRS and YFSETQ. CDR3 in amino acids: CASSLAPGTSGVGEQFF. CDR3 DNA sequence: TGCGCCAGCAGCTTGGCCCCCGGGACTAGCGGGGTGGGTGAGCAGTTCTTC.

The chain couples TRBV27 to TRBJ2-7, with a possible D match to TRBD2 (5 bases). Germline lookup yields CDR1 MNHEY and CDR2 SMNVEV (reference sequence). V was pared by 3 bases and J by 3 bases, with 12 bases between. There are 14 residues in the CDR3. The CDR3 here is CASSFSGPSYEQYF. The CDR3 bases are TGTGCCAGCAGTTTCAGCGGACCGAGCTACGAGCAGTACTTC.

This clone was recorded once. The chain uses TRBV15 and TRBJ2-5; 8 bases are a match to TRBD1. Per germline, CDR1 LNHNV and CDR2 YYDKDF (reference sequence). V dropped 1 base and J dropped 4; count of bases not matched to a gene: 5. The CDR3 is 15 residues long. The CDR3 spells CATSRVDRDRETQYF. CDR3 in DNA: TGTGCCACCAGCAGAGTGGACAGGGATAGAGAGACCCAGTACTTC.

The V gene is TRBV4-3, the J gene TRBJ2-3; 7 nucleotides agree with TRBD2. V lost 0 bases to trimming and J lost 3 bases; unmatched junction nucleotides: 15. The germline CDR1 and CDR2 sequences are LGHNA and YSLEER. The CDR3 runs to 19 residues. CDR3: CASSQDRVSWGGGTDTQYF. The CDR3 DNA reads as TGCGCCAGCAGCCAAGATCGTGTATCATGGGGGGGTGGAACAGATACGCAGTATTTT.

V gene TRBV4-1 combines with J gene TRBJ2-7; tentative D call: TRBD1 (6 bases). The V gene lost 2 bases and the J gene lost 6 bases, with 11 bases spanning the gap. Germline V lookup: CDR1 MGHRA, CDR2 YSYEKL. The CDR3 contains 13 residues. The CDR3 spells CASSQLGQPEQYF. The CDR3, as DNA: TGCGCCAGCAGCCAACTCGGACAGCCCGAGCAGTACTTC.

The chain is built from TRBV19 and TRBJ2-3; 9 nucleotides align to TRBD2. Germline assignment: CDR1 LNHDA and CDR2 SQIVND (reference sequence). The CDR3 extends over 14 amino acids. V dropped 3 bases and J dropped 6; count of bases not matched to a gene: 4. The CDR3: CASSIIAGADTQYF. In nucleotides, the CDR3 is TGTGCCAGTAGTATTATAGCGGGAGCGGATACGCAGTATTTT.

For the CDR3, the DNA is TGTGCCAGCAGTACACTAGCGGGGGGGTCAGATACGCAGTATTTT. Protein product: CASSTLAGGSDTQYF. V is TRBV6-1 and J is TRBJ2-3, with 13 bases fitting TRBD2. CDR3 length: 15 residues. V lost 5 bases, J lost 4 bases, and 3 bases stayed unmatched. Germline CDR1 and CDR2: MNHNS and SASEGT.

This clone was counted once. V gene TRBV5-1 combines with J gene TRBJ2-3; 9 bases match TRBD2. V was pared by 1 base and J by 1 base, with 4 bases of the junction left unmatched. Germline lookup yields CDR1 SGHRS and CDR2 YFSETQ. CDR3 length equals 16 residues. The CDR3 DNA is TGCGCCAGCAGCTTGCAGGAGCGGGGGGGCACAGATACGCAGTATTTT. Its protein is CASSLQERGGTDTQYF.

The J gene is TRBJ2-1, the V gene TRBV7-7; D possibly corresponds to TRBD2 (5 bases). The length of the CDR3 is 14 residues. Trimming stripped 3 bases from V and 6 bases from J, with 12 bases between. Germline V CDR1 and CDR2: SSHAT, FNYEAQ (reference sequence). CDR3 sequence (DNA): TGTGCCAGCAGCTTGGGATTTGGGAGCAATGAGCAGTTCTTC. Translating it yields CASSLGFGSNEQFF.

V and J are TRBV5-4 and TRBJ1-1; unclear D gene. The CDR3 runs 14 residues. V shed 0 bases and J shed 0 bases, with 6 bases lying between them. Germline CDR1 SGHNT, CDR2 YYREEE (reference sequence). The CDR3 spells CASSLVPVNTEAFF. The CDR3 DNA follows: TGTGCCAGCAGCTTGGTGCCGGTGAACACTGAAGCTTTCTTT.

CDR3 sequence: CAWSVWSMRDLYNEQFF. The CDR3 coding sequence is TGTGCCTGGAGTGTCTGGTCTATGCGGGACCTTTACAATGAGCAGTTCTTC. The gene calls are TRBV30 and TRBJ2-1; possible D gene TRBD2, 6 bases. Trimming took 0 bases from V and 4 from J, leaving 19 bases between them. CDR3 length: 17 amino acids. Looked up from germline, CDR1 is GTSNPN and CDR2 is SVGIG (reference sequence). Variable domain in full (rest from reference TRBV30 and TRBJ2-1): SQTIHQWPATLVQPVGSPLSLECTVEGTSNPNLYWYRQAAGRGLQLLFYSVGIGQISSEVPQNLSASRPQDRQFILSSKKLLLSDSGFYLCAWSVWSMRDLYNEQFFGPGTRLTVL.

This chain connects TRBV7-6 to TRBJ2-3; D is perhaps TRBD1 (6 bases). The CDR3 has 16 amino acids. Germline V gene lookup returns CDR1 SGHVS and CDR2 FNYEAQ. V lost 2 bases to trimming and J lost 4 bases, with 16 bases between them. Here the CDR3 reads CASSLLAGERSDTQYF. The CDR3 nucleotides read TGTGCCAGCAGCTTATTAGCAGGGGAGAGGTCAGATACGCAGTATTTT.